The sequence of this TCR beta chain was determined in a study of molecular identifiers for immune sequencing clone quantification. Previously reported methods and listed TCR primers produced the bulk TCR libraries. From the PCR reads, TCRdb called clonotypes with MiXCR, one entry per CDR3 protein. The table includes about 510,000 distinct CDR3 sequences, roughly 25% detected once. This clonotype was detected ten times or more. Germline-derived CDR1 and CDR2 are MGHDK and SYGVNS. V lost 8 bases to trimming and J lost 6 bases, with 17 bases between them. The CDR3 length is 13 residues. Sorted cell numbers of about 18,000 to 1,000,000, with 10%, 30% or 50% RNA, served as input for naive CD8 libraries.

Sequencing was performed on naive CD8+ T cells from blood, with Jurkat cell RNA spiked in. Subset: FACS-sorted CD8+CD4-CCR7+CD45RA+ naive T cells. The receptor's source is a human donor in good health. Some libraries in this study had Jurkat cell RNA spiked in. V is TRBV25-1 and J is TRBJ2-7; D possibly matches TRBD1 or TRBD2 (6 bases each). The CDR3 DNA sequence: TGTGCCAGCTCCCGAACCGGGGGCAGCGAGCAGTACTTC. This sequence encodes CASSRTGGSEQYF.